Listed below are T cell receptor beta chains from one sample, sequenced in a study of blood T cell repertoires in COVID-19. Sequencing used immunoSEQ multiplex PCR; TCRdb keeps in-frame clones, though not all of them. The profile shows some 340,000 clones, around 83% of them singletons. Sequenced input: peripheral blood. The receptors come from a man aged 30 to 45 with active or convalescent COVID-19. Each CDR3 is given with its conserved first and last residue.

v_call: TRBV11-3; j_call: TRBJ1-1; cdr3_aa: CASSPGGTANTEAFF
v_call: TRBV6-2/TRBV6-3; j_call: TRBJ2-1; cdr3_aa: CASSPYSGQGMWNEQFF
v_call: TRBV5-1; j_call: TRBJ2-6; cdr3_aa: CASSLRGGLSGANVLTF
v_call: TRBV13; j_call: TRBJ2-1; cdr3_aa: CASSSLPGSSYNEQFF
v_call: TRBV27; j_call: TRBJ2-3; cdr3_aa: CASSLSGGDTQYF
v_call: TRBV13; j_call: TRBJ2-5; cdr3_aa: CASSPRGRPETQYF
v_call: TRBV4-2; j_call: TRBJ2-7; cdr3_aa: CASSQGGSGNPTYEQYF
v_call: TRBV6-1; j_call: TRBJ1-4; cdr3_aa: CASSEGPGEPRVGLFF
v_call: TRBV11-2; j_call: TRBJ2-7; cdr3_aa: CASSPGQGAIEQYF
v_call: TRBV28; j_call: TRBJ1-2; cdr3_aa: CASSLFGTGAYGYTF
v_call: TRBV2; j_call: TRBJ2-7; cdr3_aa: CASEKGRTTHEQYF
v_call: TRBV5-4; j_call: TRBJ2-3; cdr3_aa: CASSLRLAGEDTQYF
v_call: TRBV6-6; j_call: TRBJ2-7; cdr3_aa: CASSYPTSGSGEQYF
v_call: TRBV6-5; j_call: TRBJ2-5; cdr3_aa: CAGDTSGRGETQYF